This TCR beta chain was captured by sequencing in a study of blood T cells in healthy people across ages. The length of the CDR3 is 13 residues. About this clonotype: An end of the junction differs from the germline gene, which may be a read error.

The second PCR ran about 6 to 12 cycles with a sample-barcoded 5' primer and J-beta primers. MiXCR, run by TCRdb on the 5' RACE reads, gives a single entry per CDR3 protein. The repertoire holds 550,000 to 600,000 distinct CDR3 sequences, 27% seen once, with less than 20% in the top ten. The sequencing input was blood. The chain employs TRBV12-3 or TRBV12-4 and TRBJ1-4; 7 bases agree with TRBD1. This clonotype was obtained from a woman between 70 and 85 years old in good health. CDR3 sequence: CASLDQGDEKLVF. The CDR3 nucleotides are TGTGCCAGTCTCGACCAGGGGGATGAAAAACTGGTTTTT.